This T cell receptor beta chain was recovered during a study of Graves' ophthalmopathy and Graves' hyperthyroidism (dated by TCRdb to 2016 to 2019). A note on the overall study: Peripheral blood was collected before any treatment was given, at the time of initial diagnosis. TCR beta repertoire signatures were used to distinguish Graves' ophthalmopathy from Graves' hyperthyroidism and to predict progression to ophthalmopathy. In total, around 140 blood samples were TCR-sequenced: 40 to 45 ophthalmopathy, some 75 hyperthyroidism and about 17 hyperthyroidism-to-ophthalmopathy patients. To explore V-J signatures that distinguish ophthalmopathy from hyperthyroidism, a discovery set of about 99 patients was enrolled, made up of around 44 with ophthalmopathy and some 58 with stable hyperthyroidism. The independent validation cohort included 18 to 20 hyperthyroidism patients plus 17 patients who later progressed from hyperthyroidism to ophthalmopathy. In about six hyperthyroidism patients, the T-cell repertoire of thyroid tissue was compared with the T-cell repertoire of blood. Following sampling, methimazole starting at 30 mg daily was administered to hyperthyroidism patients, and high-dose intravenous methylprednisolone was administered to ophthalmopathy patients.

Overall study outcomes, separate from this receptor: Sample size was not predetermined statistically, and investigators were not blinded to group allocation. Among expanded thyroid clonotypes with frequency above 0.001, most also showed up in blood, which suggests that blood repertoires may reflect the thyroid immune response. In validation, the model predicted ophthalmopathy progression with about 64% sensitivity and around 72% specificity; fewer than 15 predicted patients were CT-confirmed with GO in a median of roughly 6.8 months. Ophthalmopathy was separated from stable hyperthyroidism by the 13-signature model with just under 90% sensitivity and about 81% specificity in cross-validation and with 80%/75% in the test set.

Ophthalmopathy patients had moderately to severely active disease, Clinical Activity Score of at least 3, NOSPECS grade of at least 4, and disease duration under 3 months. Patients with other autoimmune diseases, uncontrolled infections, pregnancy or lactation were excluded from the study. Diagnosis relied on clinical symptoms, serum thyroxine, TRAb, thyroid ultrasound and orbital computed tomography. Ficoll-Paque density gradient centrifugation was used to isolate PBMCs from around 9.1 ml of fresh peripheral blood. Total RNA was extracted with Trizol reagent and quality-checked on an Agilent 2100 Bioanalyzer. V drops 4 bases and J drops 3 bases, leaving 10 bases in between. CDR1 and CDR2 are drawn from the germline V gene (reference sequence): GTSNPN, SVGIG. Taken from cysteine to phenylalanine, the CDR3 has 13 residues. Only the CDR3 DNA is retained, 39 bases long and in frame from the first base.

TCR beta CDR3 regions were amplified from RNA transcripts for repertoire sequencing. HTBI primers and the Qiagen OneStep RT-PCR kit were used in a first-round RT-PCR, which was followed by a second-round multiplex PCR, size selection and purification. Libraries were sequenced on an Illumina HiSeq2000 using paired-end 100 bp reads. The authors' pipeline ran thus. Reads were processed with SOAPnuke, discarding reads with adapters, uncalled bases, mean Phred below 15, or no exact constant-primer or identifier match. High-quality paired reads were merged with COPE v1.2.5. Unique nucleotide sequences were defined as clonotypes and aligned to IMGT TRB V, D and J references using MiTCR v1.1. The analysis was limited to V-J combinations with a frequency above 0.0001, which together covered about 99% of the repertoires. For each V-J combination, a TCR clonal expansion and chaos score was defined as F50 clonal expansion divided by the chaos observed in the TCRdist matrix. Welch's t-statistics and random forest were used to reduce features to more than ten V-J combinations, which were fed into a naive Bayes classifier. Thyroid-blood repertoire similarity was quantified with the Morisita-Horn index. Using fastp trimming at Q25 and MiXCR clonotype assembly, TCRdb reanalyzed the public sequencing data and kept in-frame beta chains. Rows with one shared CDR3 protein collapse into an entry with the most common genes and DNA. It is TCRdb's table, rather than the study itself, that gives the V and J calls and clone size. This sample lists under 400,000 distinct CDR3 sequences; roughly 16% were detected once. The top ten hold around 12% of the sample.

This clonotype was detected only a few times. The target of this receptor is not known. One base away there is no much larger clone; base qualities are not given. Sequencing was carried out using peripheral blood. The sequence links TRBV30 to TRBJ1-3; no D segment can be confidently identified. This clonotype was sampled from an adult man with Graves' ophthalmopathy. The CDR3 region reads CAWNRVVGNTIYF. In nucleotide form, the sequence is TGTGCCTGGAATCGGGTAGTTGGAAACACCATATATTTT.